This T cell receptor beta chain was documented in a study of blood T cells in healthy people across ages. Study-level points and caveats: Diversity of TCR beta correlated strongly with naive T cell percentage.

The study isolated at least 7 million PBMCs from each sample. With regard to this clonotype: Its antigen remains unidentified.

Next came a second PCR, run for about 6 to 11 cycles, which used a sample-barcoded 5' primer along with a J-beta primer mix. All samples gave at least 2.5 million CDR3-containing paired-end reads. TCRdb re-analysed the 5' RACE reads in MiXCR, keeping a single row per CDR3 protein. The sample shows around 990,000 distinct CDR3 sequences, less than 45% of them seen only once. Germline CDR1 SGHVS, CDR2 FQNEAQ. Trimming left V 10 bases short and J 4 bases short, with 13 bases between. This CDR3 contains 12 residues. This TCR was sampled from a man aged 18 to 29 in good health. Sequencing used blood. This sequence joins TRBV7-8 and TRBJ1-2; perhaps TRBD1 as D (6 bases). The CDR3 loop reads CATERGIYGYTF. The CDR3 nucleotides are TGTGCCACCGAGAGGGGGATCTATGGCTACACCTTC.